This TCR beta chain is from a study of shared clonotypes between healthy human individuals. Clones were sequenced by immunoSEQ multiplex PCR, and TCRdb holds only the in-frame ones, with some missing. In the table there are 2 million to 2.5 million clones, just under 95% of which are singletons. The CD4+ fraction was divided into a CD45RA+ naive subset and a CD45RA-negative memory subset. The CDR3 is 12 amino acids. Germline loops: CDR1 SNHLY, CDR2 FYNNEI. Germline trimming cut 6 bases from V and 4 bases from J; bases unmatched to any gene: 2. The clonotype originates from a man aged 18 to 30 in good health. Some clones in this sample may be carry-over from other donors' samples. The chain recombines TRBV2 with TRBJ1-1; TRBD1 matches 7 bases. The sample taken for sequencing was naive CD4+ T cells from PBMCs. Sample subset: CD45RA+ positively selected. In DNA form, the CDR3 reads TGTGCCAGCAGGCAGGGGGGCACTGAAGCTTTCTTT. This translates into CASRQGGTEAFF. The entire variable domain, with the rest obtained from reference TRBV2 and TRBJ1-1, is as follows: EPEVTQTPSHQVTQMGQEVILRCVPISNHLYFYWYRQILGQKVEFLVSFYNNEISEKSEIFDDQFSVERPDGSNFTLKIRSTKLEDSAMYFCASRQGGTEAFFGQGTRLTVV.